This record covers a single TCR beta chain. The CDR3 is 14 residues long. Per the germline V gene, CDR1 is MNHEY and CDR2 is SMNVEV (reference sequence). With 60 Vbeta and 13 Jbeta primers, the PCR was carried out. TCRdb keeps only in-frame clones here, not all; method: immunoSEQ multiplex PCR. The sample includes under 200,000 clones, around three quarters of them seen just once. This entry comes from a study of cytomegalovirus exposure and HLA in healthy donors. The V call is TRBV27, the J call TRBJ2-5, with 11 bases lining up with TRBD1. TRBJ2-7 explains the end of the DNA better; the J call may be wrong. Sequences were obtained from PBMCs. The sequence came from a man between 45 and 60 years old in good health and CMV-seropositive. CDR3 DNA: TGTGCCAGCAGCTTCGGGACAGGGGGTTACGAGCAGTACTTC. Encoded protein: CASSFGTGGYEQYF.